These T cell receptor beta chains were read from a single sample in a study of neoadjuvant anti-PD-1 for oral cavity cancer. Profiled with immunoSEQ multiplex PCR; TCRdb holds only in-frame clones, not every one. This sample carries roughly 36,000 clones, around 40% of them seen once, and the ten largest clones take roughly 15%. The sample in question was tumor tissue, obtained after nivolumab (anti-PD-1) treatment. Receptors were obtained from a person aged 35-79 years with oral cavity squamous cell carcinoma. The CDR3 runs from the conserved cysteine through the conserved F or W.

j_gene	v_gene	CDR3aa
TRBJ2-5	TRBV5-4	CASSLMGSQETQYF
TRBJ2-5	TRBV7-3	CASSSPGLEETQYF
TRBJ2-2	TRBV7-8	CASSFGGGRVGELFF
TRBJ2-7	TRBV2	CASRRDSNSYEQYF
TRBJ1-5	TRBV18	CASSPTGNWGSSQPQHF
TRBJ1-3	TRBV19	CASSTSTSGNTIYF
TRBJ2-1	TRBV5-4	CASSSEGQGEQFF
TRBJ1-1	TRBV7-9	CASNRGENTEAFF
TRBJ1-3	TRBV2	CASSEFLSGNTIYF
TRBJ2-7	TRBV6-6	CASRRGTSGQSYEQYF
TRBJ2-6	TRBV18	CASSPSSSGANVLTF
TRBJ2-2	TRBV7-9	CASSSLRFNRRTGELFF
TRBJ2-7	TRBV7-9	CASGVGIRTYEQYF
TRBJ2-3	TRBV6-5	CASRQRGVRGDTQYF
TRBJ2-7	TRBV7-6	CASSSRGQRSYEQYF